These 14 T cell receptor beta chains came from one sample sequenced in a study of CD8 T cells in ankylosing spondylitis. One entry per CDR3 protein results from TCRdb running MiXCR on the 5' RACE reads. Here the sample spans around 130,000 distinct CDR3 sequences, approximately 10% being singletons. Sample: blood, either unsorted or a sorted T cell fraction (not recorded which). These receptors came from a male donor with ankylosing spondylitis or in good health (not recorded which).

This clonotype was recorded at least ten times. The germline gene is not matched at one end of the junction; a read error may be the cause. V and J are TRBV7-7 and TRBJ2-5, with TRBD2 as a possible D gene (6 bases). Looked up from germline, CDR1 is SSHAT and CDR2 is FNYEAQ (reference sequence). This CDR3 is built from 18 residues. The DNA for the CDR3 is TGTGCTAGCAGCCCAGAGCAGGCGTTAGCGGTACCTGAGGAGACCCAGTACTTC. Residues: CASSPEQALAVPEETQYF.

This clonotype turned up a few times. The CDR3 DNA reads TGCGCCAGCAGTGAGTCTGGCGCACTAGCGGGAGCGACCCGGTACTTC. It encodes CASSESGALAGATRYF. This chain links TRBV10-2 with TRBJ2-7, with 11 bases identical to TRBD2. The CDR3 covers 16 residues. The junction had 13 bases not matched to a gene; V was cut back by 0 bases and J by 12 bases. Germline values: CDR1 WSHSY, CDR2 SAAADI.

This clonotype was counted at least ten times. The V gene is TRBV20-1, the J gene TRBJ2-7, with unresolved D. V lost 3 bases and J lost 2, with 5 bases in between. This CDR3 is built from 11 residues. The germline gives CDR1 DFQATT, CDR2 SNEGSKA (reference sequence). The CDR3, as DNA: TGCAGTGCTAGGGGGACCTACGAGCAGTACTTC. Translated: CSARGTYEQYF.

The rearrangement uses TRBV5-1 and TRBJ2-7; the match to TRBD2 covers 10 bases. CDR3 length: 18 amino acids. With 4 bases clipped from V and 4 bases from J, the junction kept 17 bases outside the gene matches. In germline, CDR1 is SGHRS, CDR2 YFSETQ. The CDR3 coding sequence is TGCGCCAGCAGCCAGAGCGCTAGCGGGAGCAGCATCCTGTACGAGCAGTACTTC. It is translated as CASSQSASGSSILYEQYF.

Ten or more counts support this clonotype. The chain links TRBV7-2 to TRBJ2-7, with a possible D match to TRBD2 (5 bases). Germline CDR1 is SGHTA and CDR2 is FQGNSA. CDR3 length: 13 amino acids. The V end lost 5 bases, the J end lost 4 bases, and 12 bases lay between the germline ends. Written as DNA, the CDR3 is TGTGCCAGCAGCCCAGGAGGTGGTTACGAGCAGTACTTC. It specifies CASSPGGGYEQYF. Complete variable domain (other parts from reference TRBV7-2 and TRBJ2-7): GAGVSQSPSNKVTEKGKDVELRCDPISGHTALYWYRQSLGQGLEFLIYFQGNSAPDKSGLPSDRFSAERTGGSVSTLTIQRTQQEDSAVYLCASSPGGGYEQYFGPGTRLTVT.

This rearrangement joins TRBV20-1 to TRBJ2-1; 12 nucleotides line up with TRBD2. The germline CDR1 and CDR2 sequences are DFQATT and SNEGSKA (reference sequence). The junction had 12 bases not matched to a gene; V was cut back by 0 bases and J by 9 bases. The CDR3 totals 17 residues. The CDR3 is CSARDPLRRTSGVEQFF. CDR3 DNA sequence: TGCAGTGCTAGAGATCCCCTAAGAAGGACTAGCGGGGTTGAGCAGTTCTTC.

This sequence joins TRBV5-5 and TRBJ1-1; D is possibly TRBD1 (6 bases). V dropped 4 bases and J dropped 1 base, with 11 bases sitting between them. The CDR3 is 14 residues long. CDR1 and CDR2 (germline): SGHKS, YYEKEE (reference sequence). The CDR3 protein is CASSQEGGNTEAFF. The CDR3 DNA sequence: TGTGCCAGCAGCCAGGAGGGGGGGAACACTGAAGCTTTCTTT. The full variable domain, in which reference TRBV5-5 and TRBJ1-1 provide the parts outside the CDR3, is DAGVTQSPTHLIKTRGQQVTLRCSPISGHKSVSWYQQVLGQGPQFIFQYYEKEERGRGNFPDRFSARQFPNYSSELNVNALLLGDSALYLCASSQEGGNTEAFFGQGTRLTVV.

This clonotype was found many times. The chain combines TRBV7-2 with TRBJ2-7; no clear D. Trimming cost V 5 bases and J 4 bases, with 12 bases left between them. The CDR3 length is 13 residues. Germline CDR1 SGHTA, CDR2 FQGNSA. CDR3 sequence (DNA): TGTGCCAGCAGCCCCATATCCAAGTACGAGCAGTACTTC. Residues: CASSPISKYEQYF.

This clonotype has at least ten counts. The rearrangement links TRBV12-3 or TRBV12-4 to TRBJ1-1, with D possibly TRBD1 on 5 matching bases. The V end lost 11 bases, the J end lost 3 bases, and 13 bases lay between the germline ends. The CDR3 is 12 amino acids. The CDR3 DNA is TGTGCCTCCCAGCGGGGGGACACTGAAGCTTTCTTT. It yields the protein CASQRGDTEAFF.

This clonotype came up a few times. The gene calls are TRBV30 and TRBJ2-1; D gene uncertain. This CDR3 is 13 amino acids long. Per germline, CDR1 GTSNPN and CDR2 SVGIG (reference sequence). V was pared by 1 base and J by 5 bases, with 9 bases between. Written as DNA, the CDR3 is TGTGCCTGGAGTGCGCAACTGGACAATGAGCAGTTCTTC. It specifies CAWSAQLDNEQFF.

This clonotype has a count of ten or more. The V and J genes are TRBV18 and TRBJ2-7, with 9 bases fitting TRBD1. V shed 3 bases, J shed 0 bases, and the junction held 15 bases outside the gene matches. The CDR3 runs 19 residues. Germline V lookup: CDR1 KGHSH, CDR2 LQKENI. The CDR3 is CASSPKGQGVTSLSYEQYF. In nucleotides, the CDR3 is TGTGCCAGCTCACCGAAGGGACAGGGTGTAACCTCTCTCTCCTACGAGCAGTACTTC.

Remarks on this clonotype: A read error may explain this, as a much larger clone is one base away. This chain joins TRBV6-1 and TRBJ2-7; maybe TRBD2 (6 bases). CDR3 length equals 15 residues. V lost 6 bases, J lost 4 bases, and 19 bases lay in between. Germline assignment: CDR1 MNHNS and CDR2 SASEGT. CDR3 region: CASSLGLAAVYEQYF. The CDR3 DNA follows: TGTGCCAGCAGCCTGGGGTTAGCGGCAGTTTACGAGCAGTACTTC.

This clonotype was detected ten times or more. The genes are TRBV10-3 and TRBJ2-3, with D possibly matching TRBD1 (6 bases). V lost 6 bases and J lost 0, with 13 bases in between. The germline CDR1 and CDR2 sequences are ENHRY and SYGVKD. CDR3 length: 15 residues. The CDR3 DNA reads as TGTGCCATCAGCACCGGGACAACTAGCACAGATACGCAGTATTTT. As protein: CAISTGTTSTDTQYF.

This clonotype was observed at least ten times. The rearrangement joins TRBV20-1 to TRBJ2-3; TRBD1 matches 8 bases. Germline lookup yields CDR1 DFQATT and CDR2 SNEGSKA (reference sequence). CDR3 length: 17 residues. J was trimmed by 4 bases and V by 2 bases; bases with no gene match: 14. This CDR3 is CSARPRRTGIWSDTQYF. The CDR3 coding sequence is TGCAGTGCTAGACCTCGCCGGACAGGGATATGGTCAGATACGCAGTATTTT.